This entry is about one T cell receptor beta chain. Its antigen is as yet unknown. The sample originates from a study of cytomegalovirus exposure and HLA in healthy donors. Study-level results: V- and J-gene trimming of TCR beta was linked (in a later analysis) to a missense DCLRE1C variant.

Germline CDR1 reads SGHRS; CDR2 reads YFSETQ. The CDR3 consists of 14 residues. V dropped 0 bases and J dropped 5 bases, with 11 bases sitting between them. Amplification used 60 Vbeta primers and 13 Jbeta primers. Libraries were prepared by immunoSEQ multiplex PCR; TCRdb keeps only in-frame clonotypes and omits some of them. This table has about 120,000 clones, about 80% appearing once. The TCR originated in a female donor in good health and CMV-seropositive. Specimen: PBMCs. The V gene is TRBV5-1, the J gene TRBJ2-5, with D possibly being TRBD1 (6 bases). This chain's CDR3 is CASSLVGAGETQYF. For the CDR3, the DNA is TGCGCCAGCAGCTTGGTGGGGGCCGGGGAGACCCAGTACTTC.